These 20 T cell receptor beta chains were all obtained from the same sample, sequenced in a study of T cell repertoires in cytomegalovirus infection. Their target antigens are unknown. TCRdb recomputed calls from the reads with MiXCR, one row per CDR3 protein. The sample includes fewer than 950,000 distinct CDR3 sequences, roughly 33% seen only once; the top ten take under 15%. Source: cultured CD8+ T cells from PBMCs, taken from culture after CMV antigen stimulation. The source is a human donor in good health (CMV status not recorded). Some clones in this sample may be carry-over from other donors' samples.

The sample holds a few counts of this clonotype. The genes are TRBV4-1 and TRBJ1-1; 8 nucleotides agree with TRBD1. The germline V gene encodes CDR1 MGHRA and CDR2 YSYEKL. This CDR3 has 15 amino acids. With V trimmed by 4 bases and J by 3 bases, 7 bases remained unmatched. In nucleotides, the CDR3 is TGCGCCAGCAGCCGATCACAGGGGGTGGACACTGAAGCTTTCTTT. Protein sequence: CASSRSQGVDTEAFF.

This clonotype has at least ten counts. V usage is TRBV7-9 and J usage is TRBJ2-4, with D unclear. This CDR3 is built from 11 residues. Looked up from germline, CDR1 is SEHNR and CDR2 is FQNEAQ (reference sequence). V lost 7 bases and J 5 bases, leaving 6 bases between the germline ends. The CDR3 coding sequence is TGTGCCAGCATCTGGGAAAACATTCAGTACTTC. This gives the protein CASIWENIQYF.

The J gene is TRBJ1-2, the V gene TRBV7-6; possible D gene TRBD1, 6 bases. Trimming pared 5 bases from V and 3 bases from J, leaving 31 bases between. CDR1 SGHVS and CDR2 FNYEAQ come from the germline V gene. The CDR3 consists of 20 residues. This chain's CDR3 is CASSPLSFEGQGPLHYGYTF. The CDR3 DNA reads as TGTGCCAGCAGCCCCCTTTCCTTCGAGGGCCAGGGGCCGTTACACTATGGCTACACCTTC.

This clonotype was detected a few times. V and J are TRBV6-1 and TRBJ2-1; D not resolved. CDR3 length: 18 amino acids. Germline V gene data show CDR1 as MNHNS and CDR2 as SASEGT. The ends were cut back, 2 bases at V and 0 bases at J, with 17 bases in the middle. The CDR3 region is CASSEFHRVPGSYNEQFF. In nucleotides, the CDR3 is TGTGCCAGCAGTGAATTTCATCGAGTTCCGGGCTCCTACAATGAGCAGTTCTTC.

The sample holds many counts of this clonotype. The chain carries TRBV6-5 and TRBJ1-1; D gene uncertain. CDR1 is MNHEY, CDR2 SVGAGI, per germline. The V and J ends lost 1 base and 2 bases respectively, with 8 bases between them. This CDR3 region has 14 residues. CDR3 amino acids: CASSYFSGNTEAFF. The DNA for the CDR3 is TGTGCCAGCAGTTACTTTAGTGGAAACACTGAAGCTTTCTTT.

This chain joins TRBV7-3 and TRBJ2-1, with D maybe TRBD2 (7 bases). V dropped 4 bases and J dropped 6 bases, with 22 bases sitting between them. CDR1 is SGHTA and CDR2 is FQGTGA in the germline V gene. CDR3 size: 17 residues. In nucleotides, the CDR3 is TGTGCCAGCAGCTCCGAACTCGGGGGGAGGGGGGGCAATGAGCAGTTCTTC. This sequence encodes CASSSELGGRGGNEQFF.

The CDR3 nucleotides are TGTGCCAGCAGCCCAGGGTTTCAGCCCCAGCATTTT. Its translation is CASSPGFQPQHF. The chain joins TRBV7-3 to TRBJ1-5, with D tentatively TRBD1 (5 bases). This CDR3 contains 12 residues. V was clipped by 5 bases and J by 6 bases, with 8 bases between them. Germline CDR1 SGHTA, CDR2 FQGTGA.

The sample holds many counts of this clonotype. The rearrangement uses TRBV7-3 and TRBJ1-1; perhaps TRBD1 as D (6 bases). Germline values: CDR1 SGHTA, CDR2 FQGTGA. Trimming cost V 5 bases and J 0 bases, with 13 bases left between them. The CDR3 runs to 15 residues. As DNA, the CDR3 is TGTGCCAGCAGCCTTCCGGACAGCCTGAACACTGAAGCTTTCTTT. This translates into CASSLPDSLNTEAFF.

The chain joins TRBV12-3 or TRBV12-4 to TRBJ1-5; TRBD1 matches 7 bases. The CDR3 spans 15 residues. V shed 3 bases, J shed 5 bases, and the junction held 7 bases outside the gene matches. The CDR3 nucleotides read TGTGCCAGCAGTTTTCCGTCCACAGGGGATCAGCCCCAGCATTTT. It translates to CASSFPSTGDQPQHF.

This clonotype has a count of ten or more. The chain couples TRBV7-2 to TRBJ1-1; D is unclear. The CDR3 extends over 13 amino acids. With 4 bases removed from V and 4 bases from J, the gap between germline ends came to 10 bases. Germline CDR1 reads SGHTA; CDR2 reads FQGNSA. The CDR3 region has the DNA TGTGCCAGCAGCTACGCGGGGATCACTGAAGCTTTCTTT. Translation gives CASSYAGITEAFF.

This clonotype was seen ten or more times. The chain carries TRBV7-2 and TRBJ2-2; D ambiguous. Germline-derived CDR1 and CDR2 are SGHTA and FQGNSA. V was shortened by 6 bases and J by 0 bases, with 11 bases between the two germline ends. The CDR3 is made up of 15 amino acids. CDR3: CASSDSVANTGELFF. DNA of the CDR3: TGTGCCAGCAGTGATTCTGTTGCGAACACCGGGGAGCTGTTTTTT. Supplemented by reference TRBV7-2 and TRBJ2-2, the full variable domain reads GAGVSQSPSNKVTEKGKDVELRCDPISGHTALYWYRQSLGQGLEFLIYFQGNSAPDKSGLPSDRFSAERTGGSVSTLTIQRTQQEDSAVYLCASSDSVANTGELFFGEGSRLTVL.

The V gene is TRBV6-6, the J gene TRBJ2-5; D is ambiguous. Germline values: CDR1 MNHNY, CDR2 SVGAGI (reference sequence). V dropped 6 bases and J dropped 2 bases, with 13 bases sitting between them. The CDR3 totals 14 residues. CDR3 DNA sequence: TGTGCCAGCAGAGAGGATCAGACGCAAGAGACCCAGTACTTC. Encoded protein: CASREDQTQETQYF.

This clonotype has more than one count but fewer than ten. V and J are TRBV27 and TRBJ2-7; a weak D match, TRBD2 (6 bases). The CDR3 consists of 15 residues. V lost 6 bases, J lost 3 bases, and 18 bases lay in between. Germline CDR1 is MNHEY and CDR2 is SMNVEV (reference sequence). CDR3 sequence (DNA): TGTGCCAGCAGCCCTCGGGGGTTTCTCGACTACGAGCAGTACTTC. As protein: CASSPRGFLDYEQYF.

The CDR3, as DNA: TGCAGTGCCAGCCCAGGGGTGGCAGCTAATGAAAAACTGTTTTTT. This translates into CSASPGVAANEKLFF. The chain employs TRBV20-1 and TRBJ1-4; a weak D match, TRBD1 (6 bases). Germline V gene lookup returns CDR1 DFQATT and CDR2 SNEGSKA (reference sequence). The CDR3 spans 15 residues. V was clipped by 6 bases and J by 3 bases, with 17 bases between them.

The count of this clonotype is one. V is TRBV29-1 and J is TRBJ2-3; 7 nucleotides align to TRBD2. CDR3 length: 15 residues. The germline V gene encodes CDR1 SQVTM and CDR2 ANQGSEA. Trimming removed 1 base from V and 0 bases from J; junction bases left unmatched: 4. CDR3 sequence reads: CSVEGERGSTDTQYF. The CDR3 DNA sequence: TGCAGCGTTGAAGGCGAGCGGGGAAGCACAGATACGCAGTATTTT.

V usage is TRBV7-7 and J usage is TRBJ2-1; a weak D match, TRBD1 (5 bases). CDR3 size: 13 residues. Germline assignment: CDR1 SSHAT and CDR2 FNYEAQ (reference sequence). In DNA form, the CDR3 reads TGTGCTGGCAGCTTATCAGGGCCCAGTGAGCAGTTCTTC. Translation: CAGSLSGPSEQFF.

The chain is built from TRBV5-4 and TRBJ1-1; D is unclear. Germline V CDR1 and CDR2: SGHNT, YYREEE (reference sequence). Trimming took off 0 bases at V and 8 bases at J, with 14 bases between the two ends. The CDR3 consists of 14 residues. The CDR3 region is CASSLANAGREAFF. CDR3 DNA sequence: TGTGCCAGCAGCTTGGCCAATGCGGGCAGGGAAGCTTTCTTT.

The CDR3 DNA follows: TGCAGCGTTGAGAAGGACTCCGAGCAGTACGTC. This translates into CSVEKDSEQYV. This rearrangement joins TRBV29-1 to TRBJ2-7; D might be TRBD2 (5 bases). CDR3 length equals 11 residues. Looked up from germline, CDR1 is SQVTM and CDR2 is ANQGSEA. Trimming cost V 3 bases and J 6 bases, with 9 bases left between them.

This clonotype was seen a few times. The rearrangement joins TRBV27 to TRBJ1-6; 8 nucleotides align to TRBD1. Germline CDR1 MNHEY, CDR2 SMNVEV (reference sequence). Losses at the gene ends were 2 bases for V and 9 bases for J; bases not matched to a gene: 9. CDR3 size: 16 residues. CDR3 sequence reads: CASSLVRQGPGSPLHF. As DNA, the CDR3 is TGTGCCAGCAGTTTAGTTCGACAGGGGCCGGGTTCACCCCTCCACTTT.

The CDR3 here is CASTLGQGEETQYF. The CDR3 DNA reads as TGTGCCAGCACCTTGGGACAGGGAGAAGAGACCCAGTACTTC. V is TRBV2 and J is TRBJ2-5; TRBD1 aligns across 9 bases. CDR3 length: 14 residues. CDR1 and CDR2 (germline): SNHLY, FYNNEI. V shed 7 bases, J shed 3 bases, and the junction held 6 bases outside the gene matches.